A selection of T cell receptor beta chains follows, all from one sample in a study of blood T cell repertoires in COVID-19. Clones were sequenced by immunoSEQ multiplex PCR, and TCRdb holds only the in-frame ones, with some missing. In the table there are around 30,000 clones, 88% of which are singletons. The sample comprised peripheral blood. All receptors come from a human donor with active COVID-19. The donor label of this sample is uncertain. Both conserved end residues are part of each CDR3. D genes are given only for firm matches. Size is stated for part of the rows, as once, few or many counts, or as a class when the clone is expanded.

D gene: TRBD1; V gene: TRBV5-8; J gene: TRBJ1-6; clone size: NA; CDR3 protein: CASSSTGVRNSPLHF; CDR3 DNA: TGTGCCAGCAGCTCAACAGGGGTGCGCAATTCACCCCTCCACTTT
D gene: NA; V gene: TRBV24-1; J gene: TRBJ2-7; clone size: NA; CDR3 protein: CATFAVLYEQYF; CDR3 DNA: TGTGCCACCTTTGCGGTGCTGTACGAGCAGTACTTC
D gene: TRBD1; V gene: TRBV7-2; J gene: TRBJ2-1; clone size: NA; CDR3 protein: CASSPTLQGTPYNEQFF; CDR3 DNA: TGTGCCAGCAGCCCGACACTACAGGGGACCCCCTACAATGAGCAGTTCTTC
D gene: TRBD1; V gene: TRBV7-9; J gene: TRBJ2-7; clone size: few; CDR3 protein: CASTAPAGQGYEQYF; CDR3 DNA: TGTGCCAGCACCGCACCAGCGGGACAGGGTTACGAGCAGTACTTC
D gene: NA; V gene: TRBV19; J gene: TRBJ1-3; clone size: NA; CDR3 protein: CASSYQASSGNTIYF; CDR3 DNA: TGTGCCAGTAGTTATCAGGCAAGCTCTGGAAACACCATATATTTT
D gene: NA; V gene: TRBV4-3; J gene: TRBJ2-7; clone size: NA; CDR3 protein: CASSQDYQGSYEQYF; CDR3 DNA: TGCGCCAGCAGCCAAGATTACCAGGGTTCCTACGAGCAGTACTTC
D gene: TRBD1; V gene: TRBV5-1; J gene: TRBJ2-7; clone size: NA; CDR3 protein: CASSLGFGTGRREQYF; CDR3 DNA: TGCGCCAGCAGCTTGGGATTCGGGACAGGGCGTCGCGAGCAGTACTTC
D gene: TRBD2; V gene: TRBV4-2; J gene: TRBJ2-3; clone size: NA; CDR3 protein: CASRRVGGGSTDTQYF; CDR3 DNA: TGTGCCAGCAGGAGGGTGGGCGGGGGGAGCACAGATACGCAGTATTTT
D gene: NA; V gene: TRBV4-3; J gene: TRBJ2-7; clone size: NA; CDR3 protein: CASSQSASTEQYF; CDR3 DNA: TGCGCCAGCAGCCAATCGGCTAGCACCGAGCAGTACTTC
D gene: NA; V gene: TRBV14; J gene: TRBJ2-1; clone size: NA; CDR3 protein: CASSPSQGRQGSSYNEQFF; CDR3 DNA: TGTGCCAGCAGCCCCTCCCAGGGGCGCCAGGGGAGCTCCTACAATGAGCAGTTCTTC
D gene: TRBD2; V gene: TRBV4-2; J gene: TRBJ2-7; clone size: few; CDR3 protein: CASSHQTSGGYEQYF; CDR3 DNA: TGTGCCAGCAGCCACCAGACTAGCGGGGGTTACGAGCAGTACTTC
D gene: TRBD2; V gene: TRBV5-5; J gene: TRBJ2-1; clone size: NA; CDR3 protein: CASSSGLADRSYNEQFF; CDR3 DNA: TGTGCCAGCAGTTCGGGACTAGCGGACCGATCCTACAATGAGCAGTTCTTC
D gene: NA; V gene: TRBV15; J gene: TRBJ1-2; clone size: NA; CDR3 protein: CATSRQGPNYGYTF; CDR3 DNA: TGTGCCACCAGCAGACAGGGGCCTAACTATGGCTACACCTTC
D gene: TRBD2; V gene: TRBV19; J gene: TRBJ2-3; clone size: NA; CDR3 protein: CASSKTSGGAFDTQYF; CDR3 DNA: TGTGCCAGTAGTAAGACTAGCGGGGGGGCCTTTGATACGCAGTATTTT
D gene: NA; V gene: TRBV2; J gene: TRBJ2-3; clone size: NA; CDR3 protein: CASNPRTSGDTQYF; CDR3 DNA: TGTGCCAGCAATCCCCGTACGAGCGGAGATACGCAGTATTTT
D gene: NA; V gene: TRBV20-1; J gene: TRBJ2-3; clone size: NA; CDR3 protein: CSALRGNTQYF; CDR3 DNA: TGCAGTGCCCTGAGGGGGAATACGCAGTATTTT
D gene: NA; V gene: TRBV9; J gene: TRBJ2-7; clone size: NA; CDR3 protein: CASSVADSSYEQYF; CDR3 DNA: TGTGCCAGCAGCGTAGCGGACAGCTCCTACGAGCAGTACTTC